Each of the 16 T cell receptor beta chains below was sequenced from the same sample in a study of blood T cell repertoires in COVID-19. Assay used: immunoSEQ multiplex PCR; TCRdb lists only in-frame clones, some missing. In the table there are about 280,000 clones, roughly 88% of which are singletons. Material for sequencing was peripheral blood. These receptors came from a man younger than 35 with active or convalescent COVID-19.

The V gene is TRBV7-8, the J gene TRBJ2-2; D is unclear. From germline, CDR1 is SGHVS and CDR2 FQNEAQ. V lost 1 base and J lost 0, with 9 bases in between. The CDR3 spans 16 residues. The chain's CDR3 is CASSLVRSTNTGELFF. CDR3 sequence (DNA): TGTGCCAGCAGCTTAGTCCGGAGCACGAACACCGGGGAGCTGTTTTTT.

This clone was observed a few times. The chain joins TRBV7-9 to TRBJ2-2; TRBD2 might be the D (5 bases). V was pared by 2 bases and J by 4 bases, with 17 bases between. The CDR3 has 17 amino acids. Germline V gives CDR1 SEHNR, CDR2 FQNEAQ (reference sequence). The CDR3 DNA reads as TGTGCCAGCAGCTTATGGGCGTTAAGAGGGTTCACCGGGGAGCTGTTTTTT. Protein sequence: CASSLWALRGFTGELFF.

The V call is TRBV3-1 (or the pseudogene TRBV3-2), the J call TRBJ2-7; TRBD2 agrees at 8 bases. Germline CDR1 and CDR2: LGHDT and YNNKEL (reference sequence). CDR3 length: 15 residues. V was clipped by 1 base and J by 4 bases; unmatched bases: 6. CDR3 nucleotide sequence: TGTGCCAGCAGCCAAGTAGCGGGGCCCCCTTACGAGCAGTACTTC. This translates into CASSQVAGPPYEQYF.

The chain links TRBV7-2 to TRBJ1-2; 8 nucleotides match TRBD1. The CDR3 extends over 16 amino acids. Per germline, CDR1 SGHTA and CDR2 FQGNSA. V lost 4 bases, J lost 7 bases, and 14 bases stayed unmatched. This CDR3 reads CASSSTFGQGNGGYTF. For the CDR3, the DNA is TGTGCCAGCAGCTCGACCTTTGGACAGGGCAATGGTGGCTACACCTTC.

The chain couples TRBV10-2 to TRBJ2-1; TRBD2 might be the D (5 bases). Germline V gives CDR1 WSHSY, CDR2 SAAADI. The CDR3 runs 15 residues. Trimming removed 6 bases at V and 1 base at J, with 13 bases between. In nucleotides, the CDR3 is TGCGCCAGCAGAAACCCTGGGAGTTCCTACAATGAGCAGTTCTTC. Translating it yields CASRNPGSSYNEQFF.

This clone occurred a few times. The chain has TRBV6-2 or TRBV6-3 and TRBJ1-1, with 7 positions matching TRBD1. Trimming removed 3 bases from V and 6 bases from J; junction bases left unmatched: 4. The CDR3 covers 13 residues. Looked up from germline, CDR1 is MNHEY and CDR2 is SVGEGT. CDR3 protein: CASSYTGVSEAFF. Here the CDR3 DNA reads TGTGCCAGCAGTTATACAGGGGTCTCTGAAGCTTTCTTT.

The V gene is TRBV27, the J gene TRBJ2-3; unclear D gene. From germline, CDR1 is MNHEY and CDR2 SMNVEV (reference sequence). Trimming stripped 6 bases from V and 2 bases from J, with 9 bases between. CDR3 length: 13 residues. The CDR3 loop is CASRSLLTDTQYF. CDR3 bases: TGTGCCAGCAGGTCACTACTCACAGATACGCAGTATTTT.

This clone showed up just once. The chain uses TRBV10-2 and TRBJ1-2; possible D gene TRBD1, 6 bases. This CDR3 region has 16 residues. CDR1 WSHSY and CDR2 SAAADI come from the germline V gene. The germline V and J ends were trimmed by 7 bases and 3 bases, with 21 bases remaining between them. DNA for the CDR3: TGCGCCAGCACGAGATGGGGCCAACAGGGAGACTATGGCTACACCTTC. Encoded protein: CASTRWGQQGDYGYTF.

For the CDR3, the DNA is TGTGCCAGTAGTCCAAGACAGGGGGTTGGCACTGAAGCTTTCTTT. Protein: CASSPRQGVGTEAFF. This chain connects TRBV19 to TRBJ1-1, with TRBD1 matching over 9 bases. The V and J ends lost 5 bases and 4 bases, in that order; junction bases with no gene match: 8. The CDR3 contains 15 residues. Per the germline V gene, CDR1 is LNHDA and CDR2 is SQIVND (reference sequence). Full variable domain (missing parts from reference TRBV19 and TRBJ1-1): DGGITQSPKYLFRKEGQNVTLSCEQNLNHDAMYWYRQDPGQGLRLIYYSQIVNDFQKGDIAEGYSVSREKKESFPLTVTSAQKNPTAFYLCASSPRQGVGTEAFFGQGTRLTVV.

V usage is TRBV6-6 and J usage is TRBJ2-5, with 8 bases matching TRBD2. Trimming at V came to 2 bases and at J to 5 bases, leaving 7 bases not matched to a gene. The length of the CDR3 is 15 residues. Per germline, CDR1 MNHNY and CDR2 SVGAGI (reference sequence). Written as DNA, the CDR3 is TGTGCCAGCAGTTACCTTAGCGGGGCGGGGGAGACCCAGTACTTC. This translates into CASSYLSGAGETQYF.

The rearrangement uses TRBV11-2 and TRBJ2-1, with TRBD2 identical over 8 bases. The CDR3 runs to 18 residues. From germline, CDR1 is SGHAT and CDR2 FQNNGV. Unmatched junction bases numbered 7, after V lost 0 bases and J lost 0 bases. CDR3 bases: TGTGCCAGCAGCTTAGACCGAAGCGGGGGAGGCTCCTACAATGAGCAGTTCTTC. The encoded protein is CASSLDRSGGGSYNEQFF. Drawing the rest from reference TRBV11-2 and TRBJ2-1, the complete variable domain is EAGVAQSPRYKIIEKRQSVAFWCNPISGHATLYWYQQILGQGPKLLIQFQNNGVVDDSQLPKDRFSAERLKGVDSTLKIQPAKLEDSAVYLCASSLDRSGGGSYNEQFFGPGTRLTVL.

The chain links TRBV11-2 to TRBJ2-7; no definite D call. CDR3 length: 12 residues. V was clipped by 1 base and J by 5 bases, with 6 bases between them. The germline V gene encodes CDR1 SGHAT and CDR2 FQNNGV. CDR3 nucleotides: TGTGCCAGCAGCTTAGTCCAGGACGAGCAGTACTTC. Protein product: CASSLVQDEQYF.

The gene calls are TRBV7-9 and TRBJ1-2; 9 nucleotides agree with TRBD1. Germline CDR1 SEHNR, CDR2 FQNEAQ (reference sequence). Trimming cost V 1 base and J 6 bases; bases outside gene matches: 6. This CDR3 comprises 15 residues. This chain's CDR3 is CASSLGPGTGNGYTF. As DNA, the CDR3 is TGTGCCAGCAGCTTAGGGCCCGGGACAGGGAATGGCTACACCTTC.

The V call is TRBV6-6, the J call TRBJ2-5, with TRBD1 as a possible D gene (6 bases). The CDR3 spans 11 residues. V lost 10 bases to trimming and J lost 3 bases, with 9 bases between them. Germline V gives CDR1 MNHNY, CDR2 SVGAGI (reference sequence). Here the CDR3 reads CAIRTEETQYF. The CDR3 DNA reads as TGTGCCATACGGACAGAAGAGACCCAGTACTTC.

This clone was observed once. The rearrangement links TRBV5-1 to TRBJ1-5; 10 bases match TRBD1. The ends lost 5 bases at V and 2 bases at J; junction bases unmatched: 4. The CDR3 is 15 residues long. Germline V CDR1 and CDR2: SGHRS, YFSETQ. The CDR3 nucleotides read TGCGCCAGCAGTACCGGGACAGGGGGCAATCAGCCCCAGCATTTT. Translation gives CASSTGTGGNQPQHF.

The V call is TRBV18, the J call TRBJ2-7; tentatively, D is TRBD1 (6 bases). Germline assignment: CDR1 KGHSH and CDR2 LQKENI. V lost 2 bases and J 2 bases, leaving 10 bases between the germline ends. This CDR3 is 14 amino acids long. CDR3 in amino acids: CASSPAQGPYEQYF. The CDR3, as DNA: TGTGCCAGCTCACCAGCTCAGGGGCCCTACGAGCAGTACTTC.